This entry features one T cell receptor beta chain sequence. Each CDR3 protein gets one entry after TCRdb re-called the 5' RACE reads with MiXCR. The table records around 490,000 distinct CDR3 sequences, roughly 15% of them present only once. This record belongs to a study of identical twins. The same specimen was also included in a second study, on yellow fever vaccine responses in identical twins.

The specimen was CD4+ T cells sorted from blood. This TCR came from a woman under 30 in good health.

DNA of the CDR3: TGCAGTGCTAGAGTGGACCGGGAGTATTTT. Its translation is CSARVDREYF. V usage is TRBV20-1 and J usage is TRBJ2-3; D gene ambiguous. Deletions cut 1 base from V and 13 bases from J, with 9 bases between. In germline, CDR1 is DFQATT, CDR2 SNEGSKA (reference sequence). CDR3 length equals 10 residues.